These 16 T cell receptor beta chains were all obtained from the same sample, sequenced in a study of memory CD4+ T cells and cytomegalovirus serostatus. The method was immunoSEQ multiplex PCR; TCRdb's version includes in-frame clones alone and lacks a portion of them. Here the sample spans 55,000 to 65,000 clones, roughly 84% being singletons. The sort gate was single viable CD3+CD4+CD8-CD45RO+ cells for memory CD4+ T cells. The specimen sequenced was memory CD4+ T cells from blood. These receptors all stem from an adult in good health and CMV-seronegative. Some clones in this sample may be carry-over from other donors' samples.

CDR3 nucleotides: TGCGCCAGCAGAAATGAGGGGAGGGCCAAAGAGACCCAGTACTTC. It specifies CASRNEGRAKETQYF. The chain combines TRBV5-1 with TRBJ2-5; 7 nucleotides agree with TRBD2. V shed 5 bases, J shed 3 bases, and the junction held 10 bases outside the gene matches. The CDR3 contains 15 residues. The germline CDR1 and CDR2 sequences are SGHRS and YFSETQ.

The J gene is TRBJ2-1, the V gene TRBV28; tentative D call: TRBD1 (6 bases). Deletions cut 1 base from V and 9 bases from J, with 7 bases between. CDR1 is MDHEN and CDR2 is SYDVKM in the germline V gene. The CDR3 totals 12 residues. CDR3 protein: CASSLFRGEQFF. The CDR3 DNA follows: TGTGCCAGCAGTTTATTCAGGGGTGAGCAGTTCTTC. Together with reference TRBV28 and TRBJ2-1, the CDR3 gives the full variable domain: DVKVTQSSRYLVKRTGEKVFLECVQDMDHENMFWYRQDPGLGLRLIYFSYDVKMKEKGDIPEGYSVSREKKERFSLILESASTNQTSMYLCASSLFRGEQFFGPGTRLTVL.

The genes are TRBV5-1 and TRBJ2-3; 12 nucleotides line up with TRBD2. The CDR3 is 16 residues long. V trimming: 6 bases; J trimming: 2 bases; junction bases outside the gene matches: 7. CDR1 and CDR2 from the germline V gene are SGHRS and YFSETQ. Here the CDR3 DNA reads TGCGCCAGCACCAGACTAGCGGGAGAGAACACAGATACGCAGTATTTT. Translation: CASTRLAGENTDTQYF. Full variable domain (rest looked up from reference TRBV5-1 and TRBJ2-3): KAGVTQTPRYLIKTRGQQVTLSCSPISGHRSVSWYQQTPGQGLQFLFEYFSETQRNKGNFPGRFSGRQFSNSRSEMNVSTLELGDSALYLCASTRLAGENTDTQYFGPGTRLTVL.

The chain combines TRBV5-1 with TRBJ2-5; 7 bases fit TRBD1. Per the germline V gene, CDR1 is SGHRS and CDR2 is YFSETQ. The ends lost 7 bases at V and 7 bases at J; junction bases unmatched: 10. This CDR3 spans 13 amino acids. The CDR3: CASGTGDTGTQYF. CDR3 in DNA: TGCGCCAGCGGAACAGGGGACACGGGGACCCAGTACTTC. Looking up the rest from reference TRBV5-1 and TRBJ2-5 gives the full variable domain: KAGVTQTPRYLIKTRGQQVTLSCSPISGHRSVSWYQQTPGQGLQFLFEYFSETQRNKGNFPGRFSGRQFSNSRSEMNVSTLELGDSALYLCASGTGDTGTQYFGPGTRLLVL.

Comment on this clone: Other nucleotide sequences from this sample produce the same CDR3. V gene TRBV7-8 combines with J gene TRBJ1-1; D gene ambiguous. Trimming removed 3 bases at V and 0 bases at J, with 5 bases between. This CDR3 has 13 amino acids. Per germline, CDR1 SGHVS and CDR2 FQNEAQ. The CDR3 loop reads CASSFRLNTEAFF. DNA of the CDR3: TGTGCCAGCAGCTTTAGGCTGAACACTGAAGCTTTCTTT. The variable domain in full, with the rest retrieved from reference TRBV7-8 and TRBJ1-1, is GAGVSQSPRYKVAKRGQDVALRCDPISGHVSLFWYQQALGQGPEFLTYFQNEAQLDKSGLPSDRFFAERPEGSVSTLKIQRTQQEDSAVYLCASSFRLNTEAFFGQGTRLTVV.

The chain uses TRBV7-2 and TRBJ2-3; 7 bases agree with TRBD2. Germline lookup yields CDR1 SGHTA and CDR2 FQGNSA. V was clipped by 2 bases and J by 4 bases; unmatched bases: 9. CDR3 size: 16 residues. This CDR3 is CASSLSILARADTQYF. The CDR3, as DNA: TGTGCCAGCAGCTTATCAATACTAGCGAGGGCAGATACGCAGTATTTT.

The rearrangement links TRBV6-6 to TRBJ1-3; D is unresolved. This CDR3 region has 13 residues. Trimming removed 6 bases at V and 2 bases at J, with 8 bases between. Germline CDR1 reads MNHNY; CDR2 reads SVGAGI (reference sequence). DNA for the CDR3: TGTGCCAGCAGCCACGTGCCTGGAAACACCATATATTTT. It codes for CASSHVPGNTIYF.

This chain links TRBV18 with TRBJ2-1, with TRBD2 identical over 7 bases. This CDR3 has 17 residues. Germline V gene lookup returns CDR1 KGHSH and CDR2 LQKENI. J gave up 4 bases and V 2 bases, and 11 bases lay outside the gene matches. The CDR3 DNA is TGTGCCAGCTCACCAAGGGGAAGCGGGGCGGCGTACAATGAGCAGTTCTTC. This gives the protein CASSPRGSGAAYNEQFF.

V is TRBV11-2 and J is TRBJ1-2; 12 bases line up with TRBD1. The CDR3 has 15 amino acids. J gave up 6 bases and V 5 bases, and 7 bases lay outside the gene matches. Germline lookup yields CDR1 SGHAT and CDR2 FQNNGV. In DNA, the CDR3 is TGTGCCAGCAGCCCCCCCGGGGACAGGGGGCATGGCTACACCTTC. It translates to CASSPPGDRGHGYTF.

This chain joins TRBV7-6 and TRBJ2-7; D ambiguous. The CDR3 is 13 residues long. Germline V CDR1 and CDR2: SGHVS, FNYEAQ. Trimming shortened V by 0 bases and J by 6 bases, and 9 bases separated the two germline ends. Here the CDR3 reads CASSLAPLSEQYF. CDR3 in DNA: TGTGCCAGCAGCTTAGCCCCTTTAAGCGAGCAGTACTTC.

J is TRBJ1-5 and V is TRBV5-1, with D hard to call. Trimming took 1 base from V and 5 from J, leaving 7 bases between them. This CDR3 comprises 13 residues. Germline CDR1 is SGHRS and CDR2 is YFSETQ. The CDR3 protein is CASSLSGYQPQHF. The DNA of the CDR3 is TGCGCCAGCAGCTTGTCCGGGTATCAGCCCCAGCATTTT.

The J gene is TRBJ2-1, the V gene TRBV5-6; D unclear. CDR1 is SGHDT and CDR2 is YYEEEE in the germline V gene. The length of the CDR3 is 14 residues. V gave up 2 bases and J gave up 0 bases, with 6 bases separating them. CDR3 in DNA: TGTGCCAGCAGCTTTGGAAGCTCCTACAATGAGCAGTTCTTC. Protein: CASSFGSSYNEQFF.

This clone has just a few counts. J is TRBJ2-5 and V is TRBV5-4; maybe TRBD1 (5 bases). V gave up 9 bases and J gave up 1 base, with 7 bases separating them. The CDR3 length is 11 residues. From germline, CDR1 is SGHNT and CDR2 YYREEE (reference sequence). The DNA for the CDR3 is TGTGCCACCAGGGTCCAAGAGACCCAGTACTTC. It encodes CATRVQETQYF.

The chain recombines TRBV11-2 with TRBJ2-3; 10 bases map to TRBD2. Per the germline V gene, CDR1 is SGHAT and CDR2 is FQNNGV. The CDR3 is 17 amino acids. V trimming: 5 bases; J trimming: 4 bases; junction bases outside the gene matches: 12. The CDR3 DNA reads TGTGCCAGCAGCGTCACTTCTAGCGGGAGTCCCGCAGATACGCAGTATTTT. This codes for CASSVTSSGSPADTQYF.

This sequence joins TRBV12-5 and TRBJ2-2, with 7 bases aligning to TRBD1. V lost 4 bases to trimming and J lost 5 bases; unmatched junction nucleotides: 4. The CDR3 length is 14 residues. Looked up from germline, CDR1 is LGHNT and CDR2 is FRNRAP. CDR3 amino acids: CASGSSGGTGELFF. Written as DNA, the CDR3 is TGTGCTAGTGGTTCTTCAGGGGGAACCGGGGAGCTGTTTTTT.

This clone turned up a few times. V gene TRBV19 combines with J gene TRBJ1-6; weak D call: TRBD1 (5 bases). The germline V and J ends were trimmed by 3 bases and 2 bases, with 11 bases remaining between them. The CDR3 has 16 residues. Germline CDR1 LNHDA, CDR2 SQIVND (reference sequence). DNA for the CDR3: TGTGCCAGTAGTATGTCTCCAGGGACCTATAATTCACCCCTCCACTTT. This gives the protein CASSMSPGTYNSPLHF.